This T cell receptor beta chain was sequenced during a study of shared clonotypes between healthy human individuals. Across the whole study: Researchers assigned three CD4 naive, three CD4 memory, two CD8 naive and one CD8 memory plate to each donor. Whole-study results and caveats: Generally, estimated richness proved larger in naive subsets than it did in memory subsets.

The CDR3 totals 15 residues. Trimming removed 5 bases from V and 2 bases from J; junction bases left unmatched: 5. Germline CDR1 SNHLY, CDR2 FYNNEI. About this clone itself: Its antigen is unidentified.

In the CD4+ fraction, cells were divided into CD45RA+ naive and CD45RA-negative memory subsets. Assay: immunoSEQ multiplex PCR; the TCRdb copy retains only in-frame clones and omits some. The sample holds about 2.3 million clones, just over 90% seen once. The rearrangement links TRBV2 to TRBJ2-7; 11 bases are shared with TRBD2. The source is a man between 18 and 29 years old in good health. Some clones in this sample may be carry-over from other donors' samples. Sequencing was done on a sample of naive CD4+ T cells from PBMCs. Subset meaning: CD45RA+ positively selected. CDR3 amino acids: CASSRLAGPTYEQYF. DNA of the CDR3: TGTGCCAGCAGTCGACTAGCGGGGCCTACCTACGAGCAGTACTTC.